The 31 T cell receptor beta chains in this list originate from one sample, sequenced in a study of CXCR3-negative and CXCR3-positive naive CD8 T cells. UMI-labeled TRB cDNA libraries were prepared by 5' RACE. For each CDR3 protein, TCRdb gives one entry from its re-call of the 5' RACE reads, without DNA. The table for this sample gives tens of thousands of distinct CDR3 sequences. The sample was memory CD8+ T cells from blood. These receptors were collected from a human donor in good health. Some clones in this sample may be carry-over from other donors' samples.

The chain couples TRBV6-5 to TRBJ2-1; TCRdb calls TRBD1, which cannot be checked without DNA. The length of the CDR3 is 16 residues. The germline CDR1 and CDR2 sequences are MNHEY and SVGAGI. The CDR3 protein is CASSYSQQGGYNEQFF.

CDR3 loop: CASTPSQGVSYEQYF. The V call is TRBV25-1, the J call TRBJ2-7; TCRdb gives TRBD1 as the D gene, but with no DNA this cannot be confirmed. Germline V gene lookup returns CDR1 MGHDK and CDR2 SYGVNS. The CDR3 covers 15 residues.

The chain carries TRBV7-8 and TRBJ2-7; there is no DNA to check the TCRdb D call of TRBD1. The CDR3 has 12 residues. Germline V lookup: CDR1 SGHVS, CDR2 FQNEAQ. This chain's CDR3 is CASSPTGDEQYF.

The J gene is TRBJ2-7, the V gene TRBV2; TCRdb calls TRBD2, which cannot be checked without DNA. In germline, CDR1 is SNHLY, CDR2 FYNNEI. The CDR3 totals 15 residues. The CDR3 is CANSEALGPSLEQYF.

V is TRBV20-1 and J is TRBJ1-1. This CDR3 has 13 residues. Per germline, CDR1 DFQATT and CDR2 SNEGSKA (reference sequence). CDR3 amino acids: CSARDWGNTEAFF.

The chain has TRBV7-8 and TRBJ2-1. Germline V gives CDR1 SGHVS, CDR2 FQNEAQ. This CDR3 spans 15 amino acids. The CDR3 reads CASSPVMSSYNEQFF.

The chain carries TRBV28 and TRBJ2-1. Looked up from germline, CDR1 is MDHEN and CDR2 is SYDVKM. The CDR3 runs to 11 residues. Here the CDR3 reads CATSDYNEQFF.

The V call is TRBV14, the J call TRBJ2-7. Germline CDR1 SGHDN, CDR2 FVKESK. The CDR3 is 15 amino acids. The CDR3: CASSMRSGSSYEQYF.

This chain connects TRBV14 to TRBJ2-3. There are 12 residues in the CDR3. CDR1 and CDR2 from the germline V gene are SGHDN and FVKESK. The CDR3 loop reads CASSHYTDTQYF.

This CDR3 is CASSQGTRDYEQYF. The chain carries TRBV4-3 and TRBJ2-7; TCRdb proposes TRBD1, but this gene call is untestable without DNA. This CDR3 has 14 residues. The germline V gene encodes CDR1 LGHNA and CDR2 YSLEER.

The chain couples TRBV19 to TRBJ2-7. Germline V lookup: CDR1 LNHDA, CDR2 SQIVND (reference sequence). The CDR3 contains 13 residues. Here the CDR3 reads CASSMDSSYEQYF.

This chain connects TRBV6-2 or TRBV6-3 to TRBJ1-2; TCRdb designates TRBD1, a call that cannot be tested without DNA. This CDR3 is built from 15 residues. CDR1 MNHEY and CDR2 SVGEGT come from the germline V gene. The CDR3 sequence: CASSYSRGLIVGYTF.

The chain is built from TRBV28 and TRBJ2-2. The CDR3 contains 11 residues. CDR1 and CDR2 from the germline V gene are MDHEN and SYDVKM. CDR3 protein: CASSFSGELFF.

The CDR3 spells CASSPWTGSKGNEQFF. The chain uses TRBV9 and TRBJ2-1; absent DNA, TCRdb's TRBD1 call cannot be checked. In germline, CDR1 is SGDLS, CDR2 YYNGEE. CDR3 length equals 16 residues.

CDR3 amino acids: CASSTPGQGDIQYF. V usage is TRBV7-3 and J usage is TRBJ2-4; without DNA, the TCRdb call of TRBD1 cannot be checked. Germline CDR1 reads SGHTA; CDR2 reads FQGTGA. The CDR3 consists of 14 residues. The whole variable domain, remainder taken from reference TRBV7-3 and TRBJ2-4, is GAGVSQTPSNKVTEKGKYVELRCDPISGHTALYWYRQSLGQGPEFLIYFQGTGAADDSGLPNDRFFAVRPEGSVSTLKIQRTERGDSAVYLCASSTPGQGDIQYFGAGTRLSVL.

The chain's CDR3 is CASSPTGLGYGYTF. V usage is TRBV7-9 and J usage is TRBJ1-2; TCRdb outputs TRBD1, but without DNA this stays unchecked. Per the germline V gene, CDR1 is SEHNR and CDR2 is FQNEAQ (reference sequence). This CDR3 region has 14 residues.

The rearrangement links TRBV4-2 to TRBJ1-1; TCRdb outputs TRBD1, but without DNA this stays unchecked. There are 15 residues in the CDR3. Germline values: CDR1 LGHNA, CDR2 YNFKEQ. CDR3 sequence: CASSPTGTENTEAFF.

V usage is TRBV28 and J usage is TRBJ1-2; there is no DNA to check the TCRdb D call of TRBD1. CDR3 length: 14 residues. In germline, CDR1 is MDHEN, CDR2 SYDVKM. CDR3 in amino acids: CASSPIRTGHGYTF.

The rearrangement joins TRBV5-1 to TRBJ2-5; the D call of TRBD2 rests on TCRdb alone, since no DNA is present to check it. CDR3 length: 16 amino acids. Germline V gives CDR1 SGHRS, CDR2 YFSETQ. CDR3 in amino acids: CASSLEVAGYQETQYF.

The chain recombines TRBV7-9 with TRBJ2-7. CDR1 is SEHNR and CDR2 is FQNEAQ in the germline V gene (reference sequence). CDR3 size: 14 residues. CDR3: CASSTDLSSYEQYF.

The chain recombines TRBV19 with TRBJ2-1; without DNA, the TCRdb call of TRBD1 cannot be checked. The CDR3 totals 13 residues. Per the germline V gene, CDR1 is LNHDA and CDR2 is SQIVND (reference sequence). The CDR3 sequence: CASGTGLPNEQFF.

The chain employs TRBV29-1 and TRBJ2-5; without DNA, the TCRdb call of TRBD2 cannot be checked. This CDR3 region has 12 residues. Germline CDR1 reads SQVTM; CDR2 reads ANQGSEA. CDR3: CSIEGLEETQYF.

V gene TRBV11-2 combines with J gene TRBJ2-1; there is no DNA to check the TCRdb D call of TRBD1. Germline values: CDR1 SGHAT, CDR2 FQNNGV. The CDR3 has 13 residues. The CDR3 spells CASSSGTYYEQFF.

The CDR3 sequence: CASSLSPAKETQYF. This chain connects TRBV13 to TRBJ2-5. Germline V CDR1 and CDR2: PRHDT, FYEKMQ (reference sequence). The CDR3 loop spans 14 amino acids. The variable domain in full, completed from reference TRBV13 and TRBJ2-5, reads AAGVIQSPRHLIKEKRETATLKCYPIPRHDTVYWYQQGPGQDPQFLISFYEKMQSDKGSIPDRFSAQQFSDYHSELNMSSLELGDSALYFCASSLSPAKETQYFGPGTRLLVL.

The chain links TRBV4-3 to TRBJ2-7. The germline V gene has CDR1 LGHNA and CDR2 YSLEER. The CDR3 has 15 residues. The CDR3 region is CASSRLTGVSYEQYF.

The chain has TRBV29-1 and TRBJ2-2. The length of the CDR3 is 13 residues. CDR1 and CDR2 (germline): SQVTM, ANQGSEA. The CDR3 here is CSAEPRNTGELFF.

The chain recombines TRBV9 with TRBJ1-1. Germline V gene data show CDR1 as SGDLS and CDR2 as YYNGEE. This CDR3 spans 14 amino acids. The chain's CDR3 is CASSGGRLNTEAFF.

The chain is built from TRBV2 and TRBJ1-1; checking the TCRdb D call of TRBD1 is not possible without DNA. The CDR3 is made up of 13 amino acids. The V gene's germline CDR1 is SNHLY and CDR2 FYNNEI. CDR3 protein: CASSRGMNTEAFF.

The chain combines TRBV12-3 or TRBV12-4 with TRBJ2-5; no DNA is available, so the TRBD1 call from TCRdb remains unchecked. The CDR3 loop spans 14 amino acids. Here the CDR3 reads CASSLPVRGETQYF.

The chain joins TRBV20-1 to TRBJ2-7; without DNA, the TCRdb call of TRBD1 cannot be checked. CDR3 size: 15 residues. From germline, CDR1 is DFQATT and CDR2 SNEGSKA (reference sequence). CDR3 protein: CSARPGQDNSYEQYF.

CDR3 loop: CSVVLAGNNEQFF. V and J are TRBV29-1 and TRBJ2-1; the D call of TRBD2 rests on TCRdb alone, since no DNA is present to check it. Per germline, CDR1 SQVTM and CDR2 ANQGSEA. CDR3 length: 13 residues.